These 21 T cell receptor beta chains came from one sample sequenced in a study of Ad26.COV2.S vaccination and SARS-CoV-2 variants. Treatment reported: around 19 received Ad26.COV2.S at low or high dose, single or two shots; about 5 received placebo; per-sample allocation not given. Sampling was done on day 63 after the first vaccine or placebo injection. Measured with immunoSEQ multiplex PCR; TCRdb has only the in-frame clones, and not every one. The sample contains 320,000 or so clones, roughly 90% of which appear only once. The material sequenced was peripheral blood, taken in a trial of Ad26.COV2.S vaccine versus placebo. The receptors were gathered from a person between 18 and 59 years old who received the Ad26.COV2.S COVID-19 vaccine or a placebo.

Only one count was recorded for this clone. This rearrangement joins TRBV18 to TRBJ1-4; D might be TRBD1 (5 bases). Germline V gene lookup returns CDR1 KGHSH and CDR2 LQKENI. Trimming pared 3 bases from V and 8 bases from J, leaving 7 bases between. The length of the CDR3 is 12 residues. The CDR3 loop reads CASSPRQEKLFF. The CDR3 DNA sequence: TGTGCCAGCTCACCTCGACAGGAAAAACTGTTTTTT.

This clone was seen a single time. J is TRBJ2-1 and V is TRBV3-1 (or the pseudogene TRBV3-2); D is perhaps TRBD2 (6 bases). The V gene lost 2 bases and the J gene lost 7 bases, with 15 bases spanning the gap. This CDR3 is built from 15 residues. From germline, CDR1 is LGHDT and CDR2 YNNKEL (reference sequence). This CDR3 is CASSQTTGLLNEQFF. In DNA form, the CDR3 reads TGTGCCAGCAGCCAAACCACGGGACTCCTAAATGAGCAGTTCTTC.

The chain employs TRBV18 and TRBJ1-1, with 7 bases identical to TRBD1. The CDR3 contains 14 residues. CDR1 and CDR2 from the germline V gene are KGHSH and LQKENI. V trimming: 3 bases; J trimming: 0 bases; junction bases outside the gene matches: 1. CDR3: CASSPDRVNTEAFF. CDR3 nucleotides: TGTGCCAGCTCACCTGACAGGGTGAACACTGAAGCTTTCTTT.

The chain recombines TRBV5-1 with TRBJ2-2; TRBD1 aligns across 12 bases. CDR1 is SGHRS, CDR2 YFSETQ, per germline. With 4 bases clipped from V and 6 bases from J, the junction kept 4 bases outside the gene matches. CDR3 length: 15 amino acids. This chain's CDR3 is CASSPGQGAAGELFF. In DNA, the CDR3 is TGCGCCAGCAGCCCGGGACAGGGGGCCGCCGGGGAGCTGTTTTTT.

As for this clone: This same CDR3 is encoded by further DNA sequences in the sample. This chain connects TRBV5-1 to TRBJ1-1; 7 bases match TRBD1. CDR1 is SGHRS, CDR2 YFSETQ, per germline. This CDR3 has 13 residues. With 4 bases clipped from V and 3 bases from J, the junction kept 3 bases outside the gene matches. The CDR3 here is CASSRTGDTEAFF. CDR3 DNA: TGCGCCAGCAGCCGAACAGGGGACACTGAAGCTTTCTTT. The full variable domain, rest sourced from reference TRBV5-1 and TRBJ1-1, is KAGVTQTPRYLIKTRGQQVTLSCSPISGHRSVSWYQQTPGQGLQFLFEYFSETQRNKGNFPGRFSGRQFSNSRSEMNVSTLELGDSALYLCASSRTGDTEAFFGQGTRLTVV.

CDR3 coding DNA: TGTGCCAGCAGCTTACCGAGAGGCTTGGGCACTGAAGCTTTCTTT. Translated: CASSLPRGLGTEAFF. This sequence joins TRBV11-2 and TRBJ1-1; D gene unclear. Germline CDR1 and CDR2: SGHAT and FQNNGV. The length of the CDR3 is 15 residues. Trimming pared 2 bases from V and 4 bases from J, leaving 14 bases between.

V gene TRBV28 combines with J gene TRBJ1-5; 7 nucleotides agree with TRBD1. Per the germline V gene, CDR1 is MDHEN and CDR2 is SYDVKM. The ends lost 10 bases at V and 4 bases at J; junction bases unmatched: 10. The CDR3 loop spans 14 amino acids. CDR3 sequence reads: CATRDRDENQPQHF. The CDR3 region has the DNA TGTGCCACCAGAGACAGGGATGAGAATCAGCCCCAGCATTTT.

The J gene is TRBJ1-2, the V gene TRBV3-1 (or the pseudogene TRBV3-2), with D perhaps TRBD1 (5 bases). In germline, CDR1 is LGHDT, CDR2 YNNKEL (reference sequence). CDR3 length equals 15 residues. Trimming pared 4 bases from V and 2 bases from J, leaving 14 bases between. CDR3 DNA sequence: TGTGCCAGCAGCCGGGACCCCTTAAGGAACTATGGCTACACCTTC. Protein product: CASSRDPLRNYGYTF.

This clone has just a few counts. The rearrangement joins TRBV9 to TRBJ1-2, with D tentatively TRBD1 (6 bases). This CDR3 contains 13 residues. Germline lookup yields CDR1 SGDLS and CDR2 YYNGEE. Trimming left V 3 bases short and J 2 bases short, with 8 bases between. CDR3 sequence (DNA): TGTGCCAGCAGCGGTGGACAGAACTATGGCTACACCTTC. Its translation: CASSGGQNYGYTF.

The chain is built from TRBV14 and TRBJ1-4; D is uncertain. There are 13 residues in the CDR3. CDR1 and CDR2 from the germline V gene are SGHDN and FVKESK. V shed 5 bases and J shed 4 bases, with 8 bases lying between them. The CDR3 reads CASSGIHNEKLFF. The CDR3 DNA sequence: TGTGCCAGCAGCGGGATCCATAATGAAAAACTGTTTTTT.

The rearrangement links TRBV7-2 to TRBJ1-6; D uncertain. The CDR3 totals 15 residues. Trimming left V 5 bases short and J 10 bases short, with 18 bases between. Germline lookup yields CDR1 SGHTA and CDR2 FQGNSA. Here the CDR3 reads CASSIGPSEVSPLHF. The CDR3 DNA reads as TGTGCCAGCAGCATCGGGCCCAGCGAGGTCTCACCCCTCCACTTT. The variable domain in full, completed from reference TRBV7-2 and TRBJ1-6, reads GAGVSQSPSNKVTEKGKDVELRCDPISGHTALYWYRQSLGQGLEFLIYFQGNSAPDKSGLPSDRFSAERTGGSVSTLTIQRTQQEDSAVYLCASSIGPSEVSPLHFGNGTRLTVT.

The gene calls are TRBV3-1 (or the pseudogene TRBV3-2) and TRBJ1-2; 10 positions agree with TRBD1. V lost 1 base to trimming and J lost 4 bases; unmatched junction nucleotides: 9. Germline V gives CDR1 LGHDT, CDR2 YNNKEL (reference sequence). The CDR3 covers 17 residues. The CDR3 DNA follows: TGTGCCAGCAGCCAAGGGGACAGGGGAATCCCTCTCTATGGCTACACCTTC. It is translated as CASSQGDRGIPLYGYTF.

V usage is TRBV5-1 and J usage is TRBJ2-1; 9 nucleotides agree with TRBD1. The CDR3 is made up of 15 amino acids. The V gene end was trimmed by 6 bases and the J gene end by 3 bases; junction bases not matched to a gene: 7. Germline V gives CDR1 SGHRS, CDR2 YFSETQ. CDR3 protein: CASTYGTGIYNEQFF. The CDR3 nucleotides are TGCGCCAGCACCTATGGGACAGGGATCTACAATGAGCAGTTCTTC. The entire variable domain, with the rest obtained from reference TRBV5-1 and TRBJ2-1, is as follows: KAGVTQTPRYLIKTRGQQVTLSCSPISGHRSVSWYQQTPGQGLQFLFEYFSETQRNKGNFPGRFSGRQFSNSRSEMNVSTLELGDSALYLCASTYGTGIYNEQFFGPGTRLTVL.

This clone occurred once. This chain joins TRBV7-9 and TRBJ2-3, with a tentative D call TRBD1 (6 bases). Germline CDR1 is SEHNR and CDR2 is FQNEAQ (reference sequence). V shed 11 bases and J shed 2 bases, with 17 bases lying between them. This CDR3 comprises 14 residues. In DNA form, the CDR3 reads TGTGCCGAAACCCCCAGGGGAACCACAGATACGCAGTATTTT. Protein sequence: CAETPRGTTDTQYF.

The rearrangement links TRBV6-1 to TRBJ2-3; no clear D. V gave up 2 bases and J gave up 5 bases, with 20 bases separating them. The CDR3 is 17 amino acids. CDR1 is MNHNS, CDR2 SASEGT, per germline. The CDR3, as DNA: TGTGCCAGCAGTGAAATTATCGACACGACGTTGGGAGATACGCAGTATTTT. This gives the protein CASSEIIDTTLGDTQYF.

This clone occurred once. The CDR3 loop reads CASSSDGTDEQYV. The CDR3 coding sequence is TGTGCCAGCAGCTCAGACGGTACGGACGAGCAGTACGTC. The rearrangement links TRBV7-8 to TRBJ2-7; D gene unclear. This CDR3 contains 13 residues. V lost 4 bases and J lost 5, with 12 bases in between. From germline, CDR1 is SGHVS and CDR2 FQNEAQ.

The V call is TRBV6-6, the J call TRBJ1-2; TRBD1 is a possible D gene (6 bases). Germline V CDR1 and CDR2: MNHNY, SVGAGI (reference sequence). V lost 6 bases and J 5 bases, leaving 19 bases between the germline ends. This CDR3 has 15 amino acids. The CDR3 DNA reads TGTGCCAGCAGCAGTACTACAGGGTTATCTTATGGCTACACCTTC. This encodes CASSSTTGLSYGYTF.

Written as DNA, the CDR3 is TGCGCCAGCAGCCACCCAAGTTTAGAGGTTCGAAACACCGGGGAGCTGTTTTTT. This codes for CASSHPSLEVRNTGELFF. This chain links TRBV4-1 with TRBJ2-2; D unclear. Germline V CDR1 and CDR2: MGHRA, YSYEKL. This CDR3 is 18 amino acids long. Trimming removed 3 bases at V and 2 bases at J, with 19 bases between.

The rearrangement links TRBV24-1 to TRBJ2-1, with 10 bases identical to TRBD2. J gave up 4 bases and V 5 bases, and 1 base lay outside the gene matches. Germline V gene lookup returns CDR1 KGHDR and CDR2 SFDVKD. This CDR3 spans 14 amino acids. CDR3 residues: CATSGTSGYNEQFF. CDR3 nucleotide sequence: TGTGCCACCAGTGGGACTAGCGGATACAATGAGCAGTTCTTC.

The chain links TRBV6-5 to TRBJ2-7; 11 nucleotides agree with TRBD1. Trimming cost V 11 bases and J 6 bases; bases outside gene matches: 9. Per germline, CDR1 MNHEY and CDR2 SVGAGI. The CDR3 contains 13 residues. CDR3 in amino acids: CAAGQGALGEQYV. The CDR3 DNA reads as TGTGCCGCAGGACAGGGGGCGTTGGGCGAGCAGTACGTC.

This rearrangement joins TRBV5-4 to TRBJ2-3; TRBD2 might be the D (5 bases). CDR1 and CDR2 from the germline V gene are SGHNT and YYREEE (reference sequence). V was cut by 2 bases and J by 6 bases, with 13 bases left in between. The CDR3 runs to 14 residues. CDR3 DNA: TGTGCCAGCAGCTTTTGGAGGAATGAGGATACGCAGTATTTT. Protein: CASSFWRNEDTQYF.